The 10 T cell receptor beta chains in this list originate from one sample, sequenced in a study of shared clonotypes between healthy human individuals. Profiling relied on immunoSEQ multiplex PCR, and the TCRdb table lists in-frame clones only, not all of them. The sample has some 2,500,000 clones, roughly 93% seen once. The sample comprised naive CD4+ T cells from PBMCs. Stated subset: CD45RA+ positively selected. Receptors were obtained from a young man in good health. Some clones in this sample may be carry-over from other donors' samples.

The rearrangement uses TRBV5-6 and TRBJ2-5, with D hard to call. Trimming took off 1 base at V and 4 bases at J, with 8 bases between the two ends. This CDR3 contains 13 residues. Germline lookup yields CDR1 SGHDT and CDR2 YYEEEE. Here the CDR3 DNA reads TGTGCCAGCAGCTTGCGGGTAGTAGAGACCCAGTACTTC. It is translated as CASSLRVVETQYF. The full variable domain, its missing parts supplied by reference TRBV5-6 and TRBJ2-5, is DAGVTQSPTHLIKTRGQQVTLRCSPKSGHDTVSWYQQALGQGPQFIFQYYEEEERQRGNFPDRFSGHQFPNYSSELNVNALLLGDSALYLCASSLRVVETQYFGPGTRLLVL.

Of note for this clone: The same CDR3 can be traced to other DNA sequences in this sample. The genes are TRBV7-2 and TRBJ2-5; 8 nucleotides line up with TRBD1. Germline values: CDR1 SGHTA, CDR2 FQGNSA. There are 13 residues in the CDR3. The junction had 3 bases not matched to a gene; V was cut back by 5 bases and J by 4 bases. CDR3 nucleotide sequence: TGTGCCAGCAGCCCACAGGGGGGAGAGACCCAGTACTTC. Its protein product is CASSPQGGETQYF. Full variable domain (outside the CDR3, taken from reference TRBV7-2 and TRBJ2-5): GAGVSQSPSNKVTEKGKDVELRCDPISGHTALYWYRQSLGQGLEFLIYFQGNSAPDKSGLPSDRFSAERTGGSVSTLTIQRTQQEDSAVYLCASSPQGGETQYFGPGTRLLVL.

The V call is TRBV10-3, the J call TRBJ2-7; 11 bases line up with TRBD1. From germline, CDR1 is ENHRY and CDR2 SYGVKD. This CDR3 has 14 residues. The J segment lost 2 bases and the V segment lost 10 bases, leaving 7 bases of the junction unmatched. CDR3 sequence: CATSPGQGAYEQYF. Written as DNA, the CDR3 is TGTGCCACGTCCCCGGGACAGGGGGCCTACGAGCAGTACTTC.

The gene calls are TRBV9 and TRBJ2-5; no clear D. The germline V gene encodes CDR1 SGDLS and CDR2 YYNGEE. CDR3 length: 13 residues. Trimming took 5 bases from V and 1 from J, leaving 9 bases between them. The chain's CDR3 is CASSSGSQETQYF. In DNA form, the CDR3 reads TGTGCCAGCAGTTCAGGTTCCCAAGAGACCCAGTACTTC.

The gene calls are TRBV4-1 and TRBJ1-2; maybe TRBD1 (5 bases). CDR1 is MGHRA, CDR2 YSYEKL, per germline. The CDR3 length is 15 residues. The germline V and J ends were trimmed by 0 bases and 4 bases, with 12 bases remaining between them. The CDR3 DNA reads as TGCGCCAGCAGCCAAGAGAAAGGGGCCGGCTATGGCTACACCTTC. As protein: CASSQEKGAGYGYTF.

CDR3 region: CASSLQTNPRLGSGDTQYF. The CDR3 DNA is TGTGCCAGCAGCTTGCAGACAAATCCGAGACTAGGGTCAGGAGATACGCAGTATTTT. This chain uses TRBV5-4 with TRBJ2-3, with D perhaps TRBD2 (6 bases). The V and J ends lost 1 base and 5 bases respectively, with 26 bases between them. The germline V gene has CDR1 SGHNT and CDR2 YYREEE (reference sequence). The CDR3 has 19 residues.

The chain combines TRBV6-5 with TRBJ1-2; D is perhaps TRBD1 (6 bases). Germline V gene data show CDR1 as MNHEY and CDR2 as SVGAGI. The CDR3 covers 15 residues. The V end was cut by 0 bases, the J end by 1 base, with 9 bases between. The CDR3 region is CASSYSGQINYGYTF. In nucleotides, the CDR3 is TGTGCCAGCAGTTACTCCGGACAGATTAACTATGGCTACACCTTC.

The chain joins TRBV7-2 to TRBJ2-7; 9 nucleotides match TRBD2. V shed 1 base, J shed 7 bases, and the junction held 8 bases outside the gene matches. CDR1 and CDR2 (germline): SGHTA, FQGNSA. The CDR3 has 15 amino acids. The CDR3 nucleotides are TGTGCCAGCAGCTTAGAGGGACTAGCTGGCCTGGAGCAGTACTTC. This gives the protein CASSLEGLAGLEQYF.

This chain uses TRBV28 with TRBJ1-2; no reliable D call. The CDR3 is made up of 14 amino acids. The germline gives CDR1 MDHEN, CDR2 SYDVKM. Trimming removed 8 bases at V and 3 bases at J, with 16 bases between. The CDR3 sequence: CASLLDPSDYGYTF. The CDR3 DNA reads TGTGCCAGCCTATTAGACCCTAGTGACTATGGCTACACCTTC.

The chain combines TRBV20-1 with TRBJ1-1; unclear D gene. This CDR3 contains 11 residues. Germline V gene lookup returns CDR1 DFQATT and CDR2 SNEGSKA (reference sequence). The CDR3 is CRAGKNTEAFF. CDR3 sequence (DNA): TGCAGGGCTGGGAAGAACACTGAAGCTTTCTTT.